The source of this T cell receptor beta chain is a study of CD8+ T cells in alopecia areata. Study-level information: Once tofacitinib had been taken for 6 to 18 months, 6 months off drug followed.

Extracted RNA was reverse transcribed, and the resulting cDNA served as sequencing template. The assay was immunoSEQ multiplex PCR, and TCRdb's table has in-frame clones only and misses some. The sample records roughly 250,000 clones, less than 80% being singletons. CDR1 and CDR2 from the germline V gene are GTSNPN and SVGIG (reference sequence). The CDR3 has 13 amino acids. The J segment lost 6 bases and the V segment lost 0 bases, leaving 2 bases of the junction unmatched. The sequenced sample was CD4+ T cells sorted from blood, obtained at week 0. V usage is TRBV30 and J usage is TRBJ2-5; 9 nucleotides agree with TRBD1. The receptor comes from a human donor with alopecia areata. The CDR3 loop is CAWSVQGAQTQYF. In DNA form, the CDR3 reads TGTGCCTGGAGTGTACAGGGGGCGCAGACCCAGTACTTC.